The 23 T cell receptor beta chains below all came from one sample that was sequenced in a study of regulatory T cells in long-lasting Graves disease. Described time point: newly diagnosed GD, antithyroid drugs for less than 3 months. Scientists built the TCR library using RNA that was extracted from PBMCs. With iRepertoire HTBI primers and Arm-PCR of CDR3 regions, TCR beta libraries were built. TCRdb independently ran MiXCR on the multiplex PCR reads; one entry per CDR3 protein. The data show about 470,000 distinct CDR3 sequences, 15% seen once. The same data also went into a second study, on T cells in Graves' hyperthyroidism and ophthalmopathy.

This sample comprised peripheral blood mononuclear cells (PBMCs), obtained at new diagnosis, from a patient treated with antithyroid drugs. These receptors were taken from a woman under 40 with Graves disease.

This clonotype was picked up a small number of times. The chain combines TRBV6-2 or TRBV6-3 with TRBJ2-1, with 8 bases that match TRBD2. CDR1 is MNHEY and CDR2 is SVGEGT in the germline V gene. V gave up 7 bases and J gave up 9 bases; unmatched junction bases: 11. This CDR3 is built from 14 residues. The DNA of the CDR3 is TGTGCCAGCACTTCACGGGAGGGCCCCATTGAGCAGTTCTTC. This translates into CASTSREGPIEQFF.

The V and J genes are TRBV27 and TRBJ2-5; D is possibly TRBD1 or TRBD2 (5 bases each). Germline loops: CDR1 MNHEY, CDR2 SMNVEV (reference sequence). There are 14 residues in the CDR3. Trimming cost V 4 bases and J 3 bases, with 12 bases left between them. The CDR3 here is CASSSGPLEETQYF. DNA of the CDR3: TGTGCCAGCAGTTCGGGACCGCTGGAAGAGACCCAGTACTTC.

This clonotype was observed at least ten times. The J gene is TRBJ2-1, the V gene TRBV7-9; TRBD1 might be the D (5 bases). Looked up from germline, CDR1 is SEHNR and CDR2 is FQNEAQ (reference sequence). The V and J ends lost 5 bases and 6 bases respectively, with 17 bases between them. This CDR3 is built from 15 residues. CDR3 residues: CASSPATGQGNEQFF. DNA for the CDR3: TGTGCCAGCAGCCCAGCTACAGGACAAGGCAATGAGCAGTTCTTC.

Many counts were recorded for this clonotype. DNA for the CDR3: TGTGCCAGCATTAGGACAGGGGGTCTCGAGCAGTACTTC. Translation: CASIRTGGLEQYF. The chain recombines TRBV12-3 or TRBV12-4 with TRBJ2-7; 10 nucleotides align to TRBD1. V was pared by 7 bases and J by 6 bases, with 6 bases of the junction left unmatched. The CDR3 contains 13 residues.

This clonotype was recorded at least ten times. The chain links TRBV30 to TRBJ2-3; no definite D call. V was trimmed by 2 bases and J by 7 bases, leaving 4 bases between them. The CDR3 is 10 residues long. Germline CDR1 GTSNPN, CDR2 SVGIG (reference sequence). DNA of the CDR3: TGTGCCTGGAGTCGCAATACGCAGTATTTT. As protein: CAWSRNTQYF.

This clonotype appeared many times. The chain's CDR3 is CASSRLTGTPSNEQYF. The CDR3 DNA reads as TGTGCCAGCAGCCGTCTGACCGGGACACCGTCTAACGAGCAGTACTTC. The V and J genes are TRBV14 and TRBJ2-7; maybe TRBD1 (6 bases). This CDR3 region has 16 residues. V was clipped by 4 bases and J by 5 bases, with 21 bases between them. The germline V gene has CDR1 SGHDN and CDR2 FVKESK. Full variable domain (missing parts from reference TRBV14 and TRBJ2-7): EAGVTQFPSHSVIEKGQTVTLRCDPISGHDNLYWYRRVMGKEIKFLLHFVKESKQDESGMPNNRFLAERTGGTYSTLKVQPAELEDSGVYFCASSRLTGTPSNEQYFGPGTRLTVT.

This clonotype has at least ten counts. This chain connects TRBV11-2 to TRBJ2-7, with 10 bases fitting TRBD1. This CDR3 has 14 residues. Germline CDR1 SGHAT, CDR2 FQNNGV. The V gene end was trimmed by 6 bases and the J gene end by 3 bases; junction bases not matched to a gene: 5. For the CDR3, the DNA is TGTGCCAGCAGAGACCGGGACAGGGGCTACGAGCAGTACTTC. Translating it yields CASRDRDRGYEQYF.

This clonotype was detected a few times. The gene calls are TRBV7-2 and TRBJ1-6; D gene unclear. The ends were cut back, 0 bases at V and 10 bases at J, with 7 bases in the middle. Per germline, CDR1 SGHTA and CDR2 FQGNSA. The CDR3 is made up of 13 amino acids. The CDR3 DNA sequence: TGTGCCAGCAGCTTAGCCTTTGGATCACCCCTCCACTTT. Amino acids: CASSLAFGSPLHF.

CDR3 sequence reads: CASSRGRGIGEQFF. The DNA of the CDR3 is TGTGCCAGTAGTAGGGGACGGGGCATCGGTGAGCAGTTCTTC. The chain carries TRBV19 and TRBJ2-1; the D gene could be TRBD1 or TRBD2 (5 bases each). The germline V gene has CDR1 LNHDA and CDR2 SQIVND (reference sequence). V dropped 4 bases and J dropped 9 bases, with 16 bases sitting between them. The length of the CDR3 is 14 residues.

This clonotype has a count of ten or more. The chain links TRBV20-1 to TRBJ2-1, with TRBD1 matching over 7 bases. The CDR3 has 16 amino acids. Trimming cost V 0 bases and J 3 bases; bases outside gene matches: 8. The germline gives CDR1 DFQATT, CDR2 SNEGSKA (reference sequence). The DNA for the CDR3 is TGCAGTGCTAGAGAGGGACGACAGGGAGACTACAATGAGCAGTTCTTC. It encodes CSAREGRQGDYNEQFF.

This clonotype has ten or more counts. The rearrangement joins TRBV3-1 to TRBJ2-5, with unresolved D. This CDR3 region has 13 residues. Trimming shortened V by 3 bases and J by 1 base, and 6 bases separated the two germline ends. In germline, CDR1 is LGHDT, CDR2 YNNKEL (reference sequence). CDR3 coding DNA: TGTGCCAGCAGCCACGCCGGCCAAGAGACCCAGTACTTC. As protein: CASSHAGQETQYF.

A remark on this clonotype: This may come from a read error, since a much larger clone is one base off. This rearrangement joins TRBV12-3 or TRBV12-4 to TRBJ2-5; possible D gene TRBD1, 5 bases. The CDR3 has 11 amino acids. CDR3 sequence (DNA): TGTGCCAGCAGTCCAGGGAAGACCCAGCACTTC. This gives the protein CASSPGKTQHF.

A note on this clonotype: Because the CDR3 is missing its conserved closing phenylalanine or tryptophan, this is likely a read error. The chain is built from TRBV30 and TRBJ2-7, with TRBD1 identical over 7 bases. The CDR3 contains 13 residues. Losses at the gene ends were 2 bases for V and 2 bases for J; bases not matched to a gene: 3. Germline assignment: CDR1 GTSNPN and CDR2 SVGIG (reference sequence). The CDR3 nucleotides read TGTGCCTGGAGTTATGGACAGGCCTACGAGCAGTACCTC. Protein product: CAWSYGQAYEQYL.

This clonotype occurred a few times. The chain is built from TRBV28 and TRBJ1-5; D remains unclear. Germline values: CDR1 MDHEN, CDR2 SYDVKM. The CDR3 extends over 14 amino acids. Trimming removed 7 bases at V and 2 bases at J, with 12 bases between. CDR3 DNA: TGTGCCAGCACTCAGGCCGGGGGCAATCAGCCCCAGCATTTT. Translation gives CASTQAGGNQPQHF.

This clonotype was observed at least ten times. The chain is built from TRBV11-2 and TRBJ2-7, with TRBD2 as a possible D gene (6 bases). Germline CDR1 and CDR2: SGHAT and FQNNGV. The CDR3 is 14 residues long. The ends were cut back, 1 base at V and 6 bases at J, with 13 bases in the middle. CDR3 sequence reads: CASSLGGTGGEQYF. The CDR3 DNA reads as TGTGCCAGCAGCTTAGGGGGGACTGGTGGCGAGCAGTACTTC.

This clonotype was counted at least ten times. V usage is TRBV3-1 and J usage is TRBJ2-7, with D tentatively TRBD2 (5 bases). Trimming removed 0 bases at V and 0 bases at J, with 9 bases between. The CDR3 runs 15 residues. Germline-derived CDR1 and CDR2 are LGHDT and YNNKEL (reference sequence). This CDR3 reads CASSQEGGTSYEQYF. CDR3 nucleotides: TGTGCCAGCAGCCAAGAAGGAGGAACCTCCTACGAGCAGTACTTC.

In this sample, this clonotype turned up many times. The chain has TRBV10-3 and TRBJ1-5, with 7 bases matching TRBD1. There are 15 residues in the CDR3. Losses at the gene ends were 3 bases for V and 1 base for J; bases not matched to a gene: 3. Germline CDR1 is ENHRY and CDR2 is SYGVKD. CDR3 bases: TGTGCCATCAGTGAAAGACAGGGAAGCAATCAGCCCCAGCATTTT. As protein: CAISERQGSNQPQHF.

Many counts were recorded for this clonotype. V usage is TRBV20-1 and J usage is TRBJ2-1; TRBD2 might be the D (6 bases). The V gene lost 3 bases and the J gene lost 10 bases, with 16 bases spanning the gap. This CDR3 has 13 amino acids. CDR1 is DFQATT and CDR2 is SNEGSKA in the germline V gene (reference sequence). The CDR3 DNA sequence: TGCAGTGCTAGCCCTCGTGGCGCGGGGGAGCAGTTCTTC. Amino acid sequence: CSASPRGAGEQFF.

This clonotype was recorded at least ten times. The V call is TRBV20-1, the J call TRBJ2-1; no firm D call. Trimming stripped 0 bases from V and 7 bases from J, with 13 bases between. The germline V gene encodes CDR1 DFQATT and CDR2 SNEGSKA (reference sequence). This CDR3 spans 14 amino acids. The CDR3 nucleotides are TGCAGTGCTAGAGATCCCCGGACGGTTAATGAGCAGTTCTTC. Its translation is CSARDPRTVNEQFF.

This clonotype occurred many times. This chain links TRBV20-1 with TRBJ2-7; 7 bases line up with TRBD2. V lost 0 bases and J lost 0; bases outside the gene matches: 8. The CDR3 extends over 16 amino acids. Germline V gene sequence: CDR1 DFQATT, CDR2 SNEGSKA (reference sequence). The CDR3 protein is CSARDRLAVISYEQYF. DNA of the CDR3: TGCAGTGCTAGAGATCGGCTAGCGGTGATCTCCTACGAGCAGTACTTC.

This clonotype was recorded a few times. The chain combines TRBV24-1 with TRBJ2-7; TRBD1 matches at 10 bases. V shed 3 bases and J 0 bases; nucleotides not matched to a gene: 1. This CDR3 is built from 15 residues. The germline CDR1 and CDR2 sequences are KGHDR and SFDVKD. CDR3 region: CATSDRTGGSYEQYF. The CDR3 DNA is TGTGCCACCAGTGATAGGACAGGGGGCTCCTACGAGCAGTACTTC.

This clonotype was seen repeatedly, ten times or more. The chain carries TRBV11-3 and TRBJ2-7; 12 bases align to TRBD1. Unmatched junction bases numbered 1, after V lost 5 bases and J lost 2 bases. CDR1 is SGHNT, CDR2 YENEEA, per germline. CDR3 size: 14 residues. The CDR3 reads CASSGTGGPYEQYF. The CDR3 region has the DNA TGTGCCAGCAGCGGGACAGGGGGCCCCTACGAGCAGTACTTC.

This clonotype was seen more than once but under ten times. A clone one base away is much larger, so this may be a read error. The chain joins TRBV20-1 to TRBJ2-7; maybe TRBD1 (5 bases). There are 15 residues in the CDR3. Germline V gene lookup returns CDR1 DFQATT and CDR2 SNEGSKA (reference sequence). Trimming took 1 base from V and 7 from J, leaving 20 bases between them. The CDR3 DNA follows: TGCAGTGCTAGAGGCCCCTTAGGGGCGAGCAATGAGCAGTACTTC. It specifies CSARGPLGASNEQYF.